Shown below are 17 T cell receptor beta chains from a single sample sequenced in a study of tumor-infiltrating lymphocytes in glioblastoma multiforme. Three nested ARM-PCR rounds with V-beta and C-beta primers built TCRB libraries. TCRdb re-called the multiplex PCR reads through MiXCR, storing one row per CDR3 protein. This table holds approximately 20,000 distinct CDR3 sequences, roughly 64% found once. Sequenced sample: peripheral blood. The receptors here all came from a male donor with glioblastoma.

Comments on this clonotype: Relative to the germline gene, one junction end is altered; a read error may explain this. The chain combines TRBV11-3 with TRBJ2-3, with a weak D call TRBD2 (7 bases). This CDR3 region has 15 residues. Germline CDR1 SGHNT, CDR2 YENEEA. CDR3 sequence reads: CASSHGGAPIDTQYF. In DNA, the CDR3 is TGTGCAAGCAGCCATGGGGGGGCGCCTATAGATACGCAGTATTTT.

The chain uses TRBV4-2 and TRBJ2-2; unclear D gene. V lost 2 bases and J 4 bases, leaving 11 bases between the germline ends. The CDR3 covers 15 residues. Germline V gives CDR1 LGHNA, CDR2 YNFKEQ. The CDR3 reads CASSQYLDTTGELFF. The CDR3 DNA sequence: TGTGCCAGCAGCCAATATCTTGACACCACCGGGGAGCTGTTTTTT.

The CDR3 sequence: CSARGSGLAEETQYF. CDR3 DNA: TGCAGTGCTAGAGGTTCGGGACTAGCGGAAGAGACCCAGTACTTC. This chain connects TRBV20-1 to TRBJ2-5; 11 nucleotides agree with TRBD2. Germline values: CDR1 DFQATT, CDR2 SNEGSKA (reference sequence). The length of the CDR3 is 15 residues. The V segment lost 1 base and the J segment 3 bases; nucleotides outside the gene matches: 4.

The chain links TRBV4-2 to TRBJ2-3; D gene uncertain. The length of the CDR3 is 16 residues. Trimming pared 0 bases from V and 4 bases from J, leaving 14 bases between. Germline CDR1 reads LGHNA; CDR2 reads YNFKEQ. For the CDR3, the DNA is TGTGCCAGCAGCCAAGAGCTCAGTCTGGGCCCAGATACGCAGTATTTT. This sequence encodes CASSQELSLGPDTQYF.

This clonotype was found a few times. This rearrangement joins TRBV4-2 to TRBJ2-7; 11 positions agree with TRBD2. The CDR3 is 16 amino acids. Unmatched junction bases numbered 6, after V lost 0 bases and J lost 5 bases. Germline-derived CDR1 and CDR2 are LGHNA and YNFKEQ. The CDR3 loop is CASSQDGTSGSDEQYF. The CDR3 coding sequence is TGTGCCAGCAGCCAAGATGGAACTAGCGGGAGTGACGAGCAGTACTTC.

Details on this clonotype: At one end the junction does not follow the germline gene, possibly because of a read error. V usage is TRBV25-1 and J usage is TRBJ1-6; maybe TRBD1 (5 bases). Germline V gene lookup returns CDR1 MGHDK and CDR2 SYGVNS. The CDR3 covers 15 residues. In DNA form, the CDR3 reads TGTGCCGGCAGTGACCCGACAGAATATAATTCACCCCTCCACTTT. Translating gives CAGSDPTEYNSPLHF.

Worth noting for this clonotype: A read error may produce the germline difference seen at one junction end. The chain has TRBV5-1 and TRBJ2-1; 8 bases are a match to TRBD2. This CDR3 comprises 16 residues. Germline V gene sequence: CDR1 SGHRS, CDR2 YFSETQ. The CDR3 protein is CASSLVRLAGNNEQLF. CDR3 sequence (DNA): TGCGCCAGCAGCTTGGTGAGGCTAGCGGGTAACAATGAGCAGCTCTTC.

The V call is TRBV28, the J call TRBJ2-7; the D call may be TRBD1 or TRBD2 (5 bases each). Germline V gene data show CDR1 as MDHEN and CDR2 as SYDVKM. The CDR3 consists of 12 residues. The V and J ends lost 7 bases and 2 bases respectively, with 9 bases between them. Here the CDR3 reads CASNSGPYEQYF. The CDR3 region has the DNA TGTGCCAGCAATTCGGGACCCTACGAGCAGTACTTC.

DNA for the CDR3: TGCGCCAGCAACAGACAGGGGGCTGGCAATGAGCAGTTCTTC. The encoded protein is CASNRQGAGNEQFF. The V and J genes are TRBV10-2 and TRBJ2-1; TRBD1 matches at 10 bases. The germline V gene has CDR1 WSHSY and CDR2 SAAADI. This CDR3 spans 14 amino acids. V shed 7 bases and J 6 bases; nucleotides not matched to a gene: 6.

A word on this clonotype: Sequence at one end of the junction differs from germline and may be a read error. CDR3 region: CANSLWTPNQPQHF. The CDR3 nucleotides read TGTGCCAACAGCTTATGGACTCCTAATCAGCCCCAGCATTTT. This chain connects TRBV7-3 to TRBJ1-5; no clear D gene. Germline V lookup: CDR1 SGHTA, CDR2 FQGTGA. The CDR3 covers 14 residues.

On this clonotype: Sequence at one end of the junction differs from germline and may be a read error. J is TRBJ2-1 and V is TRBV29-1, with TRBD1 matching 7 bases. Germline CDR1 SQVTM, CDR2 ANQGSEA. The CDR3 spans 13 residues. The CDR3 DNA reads TGCAGCGTTGATCCACAGGGGAGTAATGAGCAGCTCTTC. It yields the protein CSVDPQGSNEQLF.

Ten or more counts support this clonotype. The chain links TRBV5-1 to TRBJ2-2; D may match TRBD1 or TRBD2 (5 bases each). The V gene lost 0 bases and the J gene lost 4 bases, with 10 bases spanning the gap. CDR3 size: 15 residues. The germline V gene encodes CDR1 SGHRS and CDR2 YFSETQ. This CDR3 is CASSLGTGGTGELFF. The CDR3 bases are TGCGCCAGCAGCTTGGGTACAGGAGGCACCGGGGAGCTGTTTTTT.

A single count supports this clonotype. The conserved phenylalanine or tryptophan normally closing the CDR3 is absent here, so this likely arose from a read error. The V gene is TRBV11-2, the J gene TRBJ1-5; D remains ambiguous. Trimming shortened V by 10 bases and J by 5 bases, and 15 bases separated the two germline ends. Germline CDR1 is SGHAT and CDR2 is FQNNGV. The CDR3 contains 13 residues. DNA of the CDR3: TGTGCCATTAGCTTAGTCGGGGATCAGCCCCAGCATTCT. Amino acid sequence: CAISLVGDQPQHS.

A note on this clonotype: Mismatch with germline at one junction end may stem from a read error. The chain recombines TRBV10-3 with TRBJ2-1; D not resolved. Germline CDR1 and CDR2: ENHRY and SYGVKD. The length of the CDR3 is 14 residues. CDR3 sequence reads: CAIGELGDGNEQFF. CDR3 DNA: TGTGCCATCGGTGAGCTGGGTGACGGCAATGAGCAGTTCTTC.

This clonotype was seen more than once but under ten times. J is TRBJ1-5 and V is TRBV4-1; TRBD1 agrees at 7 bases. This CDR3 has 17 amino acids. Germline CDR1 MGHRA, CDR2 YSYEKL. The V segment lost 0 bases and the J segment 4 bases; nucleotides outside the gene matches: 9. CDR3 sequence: CASSQDLLGGVNQPQHF. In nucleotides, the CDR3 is TGCGCCAGCAGCCAAGATTTGTTAGGGGGCGTGAATCAGCCCCAGCATTTT.

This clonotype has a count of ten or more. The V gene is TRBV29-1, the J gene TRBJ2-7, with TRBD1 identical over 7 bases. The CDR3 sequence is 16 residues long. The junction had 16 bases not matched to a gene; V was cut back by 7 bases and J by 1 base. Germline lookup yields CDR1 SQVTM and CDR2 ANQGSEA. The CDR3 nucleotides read TGCAGCGCTCTACGCTACGGGACAGAAGGTTCCTACGAGCAGTACTTC. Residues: CSALRYGTEGSYEQYF.

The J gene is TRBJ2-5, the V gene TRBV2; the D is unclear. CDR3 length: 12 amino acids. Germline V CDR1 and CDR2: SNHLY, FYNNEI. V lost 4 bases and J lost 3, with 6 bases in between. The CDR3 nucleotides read TGTGCCAGCAGTGTCGCTGAAGAGACCCAGTACTTC. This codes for CASSVAEETQYF.